This TCR beta chain originates from a study of type 1 and type 2 diabetes patients. This CDR3 is 13 amino acids long. Germline V gene data show CDR1 as LNHDA and CDR2 as SQIVND (reference sequence). V lost 4 bases, J lost 7 bases, and 11 bases lay in between. PCR was run on genomic DNA. Multiplex PCR with 30 forward and 13 reverse primers amplified the TCR beta CDR3. TCRdb re-derived calls from the multiplex PCR reads in MiXCR, one entry per CDR3 protein. The sample gives some 250,000 distinct CDR3 sequences, roughly 50% of which show up once; around 15% is in the top ten. The material sequenced was peripheral blood mononuclear cells (PBMCs). This chain joins TRBV19 and TRBJ2-1, with D perhaps matching TRBD2 (5 bases). The receptor was derived from a man younger than 35 with type 2 diabetes. CDR3 sequence reads: CASSTGVRNEQFF. DNA of the CDR3: TGTGCCAGTAGTACCGGGGTACGAAATGAGCAGTTCTTC.